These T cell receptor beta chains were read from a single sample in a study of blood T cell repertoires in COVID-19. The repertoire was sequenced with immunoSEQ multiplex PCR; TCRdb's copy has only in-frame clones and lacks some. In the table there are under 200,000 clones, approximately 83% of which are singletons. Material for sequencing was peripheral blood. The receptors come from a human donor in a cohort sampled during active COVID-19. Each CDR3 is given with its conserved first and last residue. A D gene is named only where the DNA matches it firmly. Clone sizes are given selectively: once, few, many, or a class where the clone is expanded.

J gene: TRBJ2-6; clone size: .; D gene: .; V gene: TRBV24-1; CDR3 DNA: TGTGCCACCAGTGATCCTACAGACTCTGGGGCCAACGTCCTGACTTTC; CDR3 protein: CATSDPTDSGANVLTF
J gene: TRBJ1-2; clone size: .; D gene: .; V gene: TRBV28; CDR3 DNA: TGTGCCAGCAGTCCCCCCCACGGAGGGGAGGGCTATGGCTACACCTTC; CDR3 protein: CASSPPHGGEGYGYTF
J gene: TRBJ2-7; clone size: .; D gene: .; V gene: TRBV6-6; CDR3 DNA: TGTGCCAGCAGCCGTTACAGTAATTCCTACGAGCAGTACTTC; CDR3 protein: CASSRYSNSYEQYF
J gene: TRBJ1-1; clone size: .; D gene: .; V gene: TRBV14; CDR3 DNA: TGTGCCAGCAGCCAAGTATGGGCCGCCACTGAAGCTTTCTTT; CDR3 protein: CASSQVWAATEAFF
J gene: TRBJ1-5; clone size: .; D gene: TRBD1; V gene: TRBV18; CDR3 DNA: TGTGCCAGCTCAGCCACCGGGACAGGGGACCAGCCCCAGCATTTT; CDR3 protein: CASSATGTGDQPQHF
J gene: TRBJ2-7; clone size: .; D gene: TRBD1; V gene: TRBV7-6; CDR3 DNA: TGTGCCAGCAGCCGCACAGGGGACCACGAGCAGTACTTC; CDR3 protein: CASSRTGDHEQYF
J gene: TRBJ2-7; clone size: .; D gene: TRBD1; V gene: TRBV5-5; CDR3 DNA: TGTGCCAGCAGCTTTTCCCCGACCGGGACAGGCTTTGAGCAGTACTTC; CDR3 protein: CASSFSPTGTGFEQYF
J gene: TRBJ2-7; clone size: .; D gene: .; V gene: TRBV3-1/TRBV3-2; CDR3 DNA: TGTGCCAGCAGCCAAACTGTCCTACCAGGGTACGAGCAGTACTTC; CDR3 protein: CASSQTVLPGYEQYF
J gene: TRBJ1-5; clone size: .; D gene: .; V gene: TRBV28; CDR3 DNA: TGTGCCAGCAGTTTAAGAGCGGGCGATCAGCCCCAGCATTTT; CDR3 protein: CASSLRAGDQPQHF
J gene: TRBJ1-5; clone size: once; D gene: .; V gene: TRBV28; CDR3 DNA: TGTGCCAGCAGTTTATCCCTATATAGCAATCAGCCCCAGCATTTT; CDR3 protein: CASSLSLYSNQPQHF
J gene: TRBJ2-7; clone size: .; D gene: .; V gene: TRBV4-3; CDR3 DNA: TGCGCCAGCAGCCAAGCGGACAGCTCCTACGAGCAGTACTTC; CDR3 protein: CASSQADSSYEQYF
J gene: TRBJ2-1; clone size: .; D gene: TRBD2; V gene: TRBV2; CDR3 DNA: TGTGCCAGCACTTTTAGCGGGAGGGCCGGGAATGAGCAGTTCTTC; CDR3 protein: CASTFSGRAGNEQFF